This passage covers 19 T cell receptor beta chains from one sample sequenced in a study of response to subunit inactivated influenza vaccine. TCRdb fed the RT-PCR reads into MiXCR, producing one record per CDR3 protein. The sample comprises around 790,000 distinct CDR3 sequences, around 20% of which are singletons, and about 10% rests with the top ten. The specimen was PBMCs from blood, collected roughly 5 days after vaccination. The source is a middle-aged man who received an inactivated influenza vaccine.

Regarding this clonotype: A junction end diverges from the germline sequence, so it may reflect a read error. J is TRBJ2-5 and V is TRBV2; D possibly corresponds to TRBD2 (5 bases). Germline V gives CDR1 SNHLY, CDR2 FYNNEI. The CDR3 has 12 residues. The CDR3 spells CASFGLIEAQYF. As DNA, the CDR3 is TGTGCCAGTTTTGGACTGATAGAGGCCCAGTACTTC.

The chain combines TRBV12-3 or TRBV12-4 with TRBJ2-3; 10 bases match TRBD2. J gave up 5 bases and V 4 bases, and 6 bases lay outside the gene matches. The CDR3 spans 15 residues. This chain's CDR3 is CASSSAGGPVDTQYF. DNA of the CDR3: TGTGCCAGCAGTTCAGCGGGGGGGCCGGTAGATACGCAGTATTTT.

This clonotype was detected many times. The chain is built from TRBV12-3 or TRBV12-4 and TRBJ2-1, with 9 bases matching TRBD1. The CDR3 is 14 amino acids. After removal of 5 bases from V and 6 bases from J, the junction contained 5 bases not matched to a gene. CDR3 amino acids: CASSGQGLGNEQFF. CDR3 nucleotide sequence: TGTGCCAGCAGTGGACAGGGGTTAGGCAATGAGCAGTTCTTC.

This chain uses TRBV5-5 with TRBJ2-5; 10 bases map to TRBD2. Trimming at V came to 5 bases and at J to 7 bases, leaving 14 bases not matched to a gene. The CDR3 sequence is 16 residues long. Germline lookup yields CDR1 SGHKS and CDR2 YYEKEE (reference sequence). Written as DNA, the CDR3 is TGTGCCAGCAGGACCGCCCTAGCGGGGGCTGGAGGGACCCAGTACTTC. Translation gives CASRTALAGAGGTQYF.

The rearrangement joins TRBV12-3 or TRBV12-4 to TRBJ2-1; 11 bases are a match to TRBD2. The V gene end was trimmed by 5 bases and the J gene end by 12 bases; junction bases not matched to a gene: 6. This CDR3 is built from 13 residues. The CDR3, as DNA: TGTGCCAGCAGTCACCTACTAGCGGGGGTGCAGTTCTTC. This encodes CASSHLLAGVQFF.

This clonotype was found a few times. The rearrangement links TRBV12-3 or TRBV12-4 to TRBJ1-1; D is undetermined. With 7 bases removed from V and 2 bases from J, the gap between germline ends came to 5 bases. The CDR3 consists of 11 residues. This CDR3 reads CASTPNTEAFF. The CDR3 nucleotides are TGTGCCAGCACCCCTAACACTGAAGCTTTCTTT.

This clonotype was detected a few times. The V and J genes are TRBV3-1 and TRBJ2-7; possible D gene TRBD1, 6 bases. Germline-derived CDR1 and CDR2 are LGHDT and YNNKEL (reference sequence). V shed 5 bases and J shed 3 bases, with 11 bases lying between them. The CDR3 totals 13 residues. The CDR3: CASSASTGYEQYF. CDR3 DNA: TGTGCCAGCAGCGCGTCGACAGGCTACGAGCAGTACTTC.

The chain recombines TRBV6-2 or TRBV6-3 with TRBJ2-2; D gene unclear. Germline values: CDR1 MNHEY, CDR2 SVGEGT. The ends were cut back, 5 bases at V and 3 bases at J, with 10 bases in the middle. There are 14 residues in the CDR3. The CDR3 reads CASSTPWDTGELFF. The CDR3 DNA follows: TGTGCCAGCAGTACCCCGTGGGACACCGGGGAGCTGTTTTTT.

This clonotype was recorded many times. The V call is TRBV6-1, the J call TRBJ2-2; 7 bases line up with TRBD1. Per the germline V gene, CDR1 is MNHNS and CDR2 is SASEGT. V lost 7 bases, J lost 0 bases, and 2 bases stayed unmatched. The CDR3 is made up of 14 amino acids. CDR3 loop: CASNGQANTGELFF. CDR3 coding DNA: TGTGCCAGCAACGGACAGGCGAACACCGGGGAGCTGTTTTTT.

This clonotype was observed a few times. V is TRBV27 and J is TRBJ2-5; D gene uncertain. This CDR3 has 16 residues. V dropped 4 bases and J dropped 3 bases, with 18 bases sitting between them. Germline CDR1 MNHEY, CDR2 SMNVEV (reference sequence). The CDR3 coding sequence is TGTGCCAGCAGTTCGCCAACTAAAGGGATAAAAGAGACCCAGTACTTC. Residues: CASSSPTKGIKETQYF.

This clonotype was counted at least ten times. The chain couples TRBV29-1 to TRBJ2-1, with 9 bases identical to TRBD2. The germline gives CDR1 SQVTM, CDR2 ANQGSEA. J gave up 9 bases and V 5 bases, and 14 bases lay outside the gene matches. This CDR3 spans 15 amino acids. The CDR3 reads CSVNYRGRAASEQFF. The CDR3 DNA reads as TGCAGCGTTAACTATCGCGGGAGGGCCGCCAGTGAGCAGTTCTTC.

This chain uses TRBV3-1 with TRBJ2-4, with TRBD2 identical over 9 bases. V dropped 0 bases and J dropped 9; count of bases not matched to a gene: 9. CDR1 and CDR2 (germline): LGHDT, YNNKEL (reference sequence). The length of the CDR3 is 16 residues. The CDR3 nucleotides read TGTGCCAGCAGCCAAGAACGGCGGGGGGGCTCTATCATTCAGTACTTC. Encoded protein: CASSQERRGGSIIQYF.

This rearrangement joins TRBV27 to TRBJ2-1, with 7 bases fitting TRBD2. The CDR3 is 16 residues long. Germline CDR1 and CDR2: MNHEY and SMNVEV (reference sequence). J gave up 6 bases and V 5 bases, and 13 bases lay outside the gene matches. CDR3 bases: TGTGCCAGCAGTCCCCCGAGGGGCGGGAGTTTCAATGAGCAGTTCTTC. Protein product: CASSPPRGGSFNEQFF.

A few counts support this clonotype. This chain joins TRBV7-2 and TRBJ2-7; D uncertain. Germline assignment: CDR1 SGHTA and CDR2 FQGNSA. CDR3 length: 15 residues. The V gene lost 5 bases and the J gene lost 0 bases, with 14 bases spanning the gap. The CDR3 region has the DNA TGTGCCAGCAGCCGTTTCTTCAACCCCTCCTACGAGCAGTACTTC. This translates into CASSRFFNPSYEQYF.

This clonotype came up a few times. The chain has TRBV13 and TRBJ2-3, with D maybe TRBD2 (6 bases). Trimming pared 8 bases from V and 6 bases from J, leaving 21 bases between. The CDR3 is 15 residues long. Germline loops: CDR1 PRHDT, CDR2 FYEKMQ (reference sequence). CDR3 bases: TGTGCCAGCCTTCGAATTGGGCGGGGATCGGATACGCAGTATTTT. This translates into CASLRIGRGSDTQYF.

This chain connects TRBV11-2 to TRBJ2-1; D possibly matches TRBD1 or TRBD2 (5 bases each). Between the trimmed V and J ends, which lost 4 bases and 3 bases, there was a span of 19 bases. The CDR3 sequence is 17 residues long. Germline CDR1 and CDR2: SGHAT and FQNNGV. The CDR3: CASSSLGPGQDYNEQFF. CDR3 nucleotide sequence: TGTGCCAGCAGCTCGTTGGGACCGGGGCAGGACTACAATGAGCAGTTCTTC. Combining the CDR3 with reference TRBV11-2 and TRBJ2-1 gives the whole variable domain EAGVAQSPRYKIIEKRQSVAFWCNPISGHATLYWYQQILGQGPKLLIQFQNNGVVDDSQLPKDRFSAERLKGVDSTLKIQPAKLEDSAVYLCASSSLGPGQDYNEQFFGPGTRLTVL.

Notes on this clonotype: This may stem from a read error, because a much larger clone lies one nucleotide away. The genes are TRBV4-2 and TRBJ2-1; D is unclear. CDR1 is LGHNA and CDR2 is YNFKEQ in the germline V gene. Between the trimmed V and J ends, which lost 4 bases and 6 bases, there was a span of 10 bases. The CDR3 has 13 residues. CDR3 bases: TGTGCCAGCAGCCCAGGACCCTTCAATGAGCAGTTCTTC. This codes for CASSPGPFNEQFF.

A few counts support this clonotype. The rearrangement uses TRBV5-1 and TRBJ1-2; 7 bases match TRBD1. Trimming took 4 bases from V and 9 from J; bases not matched to a gene: 6. CDR3 size: 12 residues. Germline lookup yields CDR1 SGHRS and CDR2 YFSETQ. The CDR3 reads CASSRGQSSYTF. CDR3 nucleotide sequence: TGCGCCAGCAGCCGGGGACAGTCGAGCTACACCTTC.

This clonotype was counted a few times. The chain employs TRBV12-3 or TRBV12-4 and TRBJ2-3; D remains ambiguous. This CDR3 is 16 amino acids long. V gave up 0 bases and J gave up 2 bases, with 12 bases separating them. CDR3 in DNA: TGTGCCAGCAGTTTAGCGCACGAGGACCCCACAGATACGCAGTATTTT. Translation gives CASSLAHEDPTDTQYF.